This TCR beta chain came from a study of shared T cell receptors in the human thymus. Clones were sequenced by immunoSEQ multiplex PCR, and TCRdb holds only the in-frame ones, with some missing. The table shows more than 550,000 clones, with around 87% occurring only once. Germline V gene data show CDR1 as SQVTM and CDR2 as ANQGSEA. This CDR3 region has 13 residues. The J segment lost 5 bases and the V segment lost 6 bases, leaving 9 bases of the junction unmatched. These data also featured in a second study, about human thymus T cells. That work contributes: Highly overlapping thymic repertoires in unrelated individuals were reported by related research.

The genes are TRBV29-1 and TRBJ2-7; 8 nucleotides match TRBD1. What was sequenced was thymocytes. The sequence was collected from a boy under three years old with a congenital heart defect. CDR3 DNA sequence: TGCAGCGTGGCGGACAGGGTCTTTAACGAGCAGTACTTC. Amino acids: CSVADRVFNEQYF.